These 7 T cell receptor beta chains share one sample of origin, sequenced in a study of T cell responses to AZD1222 COVID-19 vaccine (dated by TCRdb to about 2021). The sample's time point label, decoded: baseline before first vaccination. Library construction relied on the immunoSEQ multiplex PCR assay. What TCRdb holds here is the immuneACCESS table cut down to in-frame rearrangements. Part of the clones is not present; checked against another copy, under half of the missing clones reflect an unresolved V gene, and the others are unexplained. Across this sample there are around 100,000 clones, with around 96% seen only once. Clones ranked in the top ten supply about 2.2% of the sample. Material: peripheral blood, obtained on day 0 of AZD1222 vaccination. These receptors all stem from an adult in good health.

The V and J genes are TRBV18 and TRBJ1-1; TRBD1 is a possible D gene (5 bases). Trimming cost V 1 base and J 1 base, with 7 bases left between them. The CDR3 spans 14 residues. CDR1 and CDR2 from the germline V gene are KGHSH and LQKENI. The CDR3 spells CASSPLTGNTEAFF. The CDR3, as DNA: TGTGCCAGCTCACCACTAACAGGGAACACTGAAGCTTTCTTT. The variable domain in full, completed from reference TRBV18 and TRBJ1-1, reads NAGVMQNPRHLVRRRGQEARLRCSPMKGHSHVYWYRQLPEEGLKFMVYLQKENIIDESGMPKERFSAEFPKEGPSILRIQQVVRGDSAAYFCASSPLTGNTEAFFGQGTRLTVV.

V gene TRBV19 combines with J gene TRBJ1-5; 9 positions match TRBD1. Germline V gives CDR1 LNHDA, CDR2 SQIVND (reference sequence). The junction had 6 bases not matched to a gene; V was cut back by 3 bases and J by 6 bases. The CDR3 extends over 15 amino acids. CDR3 amino acids: CASSMWTGVGQPQHF. The CDR3 region has the DNA TGTGCCAGTAGTATGTGGACAGGGGTGGGTCAGCCCCAGCATTTT. The variable domain in full, completed from reference TRBV19 and TRBJ1-5, reads DGGITQSPKYLFRKEGQNVTLSCEQNLNHDAMYWYRQDPGQGLRLIYYSQIVNDFQKGDIAEGYSVSREKKESFPLTVTSAQKNPTAFYLCASSMWTGVGQPQHFGDGTRLSIL.

V gene TRBV19 combines with J gene TRBJ2-7; D may correspond to TRBD1 or TRBD2 (5 bases each). The CDR3 has 12 amino acids. Trimming left V 2 bases short and J 7 bases short, with 9 bases between. The germline V gene has CDR1 LNHDA and CDR2 SQIVND (reference sequence). The DNA of the CDR3 is TGTGCCAGTAGTATAAGTTGGGGGGAGCAGTACTTC. Its protein is CASSISWGEQYF.

CDR3 residues: CASSYSETQYF. In DNA form, the CDR3 reads TGTGCCAGCAGTTACTCAGAGACCCAGTACTTC. The J gene is TRBJ2-5, the V gene TRBV6-5; D remains ambiguous. The CDR3 extends over 11 amino acids. Trimming shortened V by 0 bases and J by 4 bases, and 0 bases separated the two germline ends. Germline CDR1 MNHEY, CDR2 SVGAGI.

The chain combines TRBV6-2 or TRBV6-3 with TRBJ1-1; TRBD1 might be the D (5 bases). Deletions cut 1 base from V and 5 bases from J, with 11 bases between. Per the germline V gene, CDR1 is MNHEY and CDR2 is SVGEGT. This CDR3 contains 14 residues. The CDR3 sequence is CASSYFRGGTEAFF. The CDR3, as DNA: TGTGCCAGCAGTTACTTTCGGGGGGGGACTGAAGCTTTCTTT.

V usage is TRBV30 and J usage is TRBJ1-4; TRBD1 might be the D (5 bases). The germline gives CDR1 GTSNPN, CDR2 SVGIG (reference sequence). CDR3 length equals 11 residues. Trimming took off 4 bases at V and 11 bases at J, with 11 bases between the two ends. CDR3 region: CAWMKGMKLFF. The CDR3 bases are TGTGCCTGGATGAAGGGGATGAAACTGTTTTTT. Combining the CDR3 with reference TRBV30 and TRBJ1-4 gives the whole variable domain SQTIHQWPATLVQPVGSPLSLECTVEGTSNPNLYWYRQAAGRGLQLLFYSVGIGQISSEVPQNLSASRPQDRQFILSSKKLLLSDSGFYLCAWMKGMKLFFGSGTQLSVL.

This sequence joins TRBV15 and TRBJ2-7; 11 positions agree with TRBD1. The V segment lost 1 base and the J segment 4 bases; nucleotides outside the gene matches: 6. The CDR3 spans 16 residues. Per germline, CDR1 LNHNV and CDR2 YYDKDF (reference sequence). CDR3 loop: CATSRVTGTGGYEQYF. CDR3 nucleotide sequence: TGTGCCACCAGCAGAGTTACCGGGACAGGGGGTTACGAGCAGTACTTC.